The source of this TCR beta chain is a study of blood T cell repertoires in COVID-19. CDR3 length: 15 amino acids. V lost 5 bases to trimming and J lost 14 bases, with 22 bases between them. Looked up from germline, CDR1 is LNHNV and CDR2 is YYDKDF (reference sequence). Assay: immunoSEQ multiplex PCR; the TCRdb copy retains only in-frame clones and omits some. The table lists 250,000 to 300,000 clones, about 90% of them singletons. The clonotype originates from a woman in her sixties with COVID-19, enrolled during active disease. The sample taken for sequencing was peripheral blood. V gene TRBV15 combines with J gene TRBJ1-6; D not resolved. CDR3 in amino acids: CATSRLGQDGATLHF. For the CDR3, the DNA is TGTGCCACCAGCCGTTTGGGTCAAGACGGAGCAACCCTCCACTTT.